The 10 T cell receptor beta chains below all came from one sample that was sequenced in a study of a mutant IDH1 vaccine in newly diagnosed glioma. The time point was: baseline, week 1 (first vaccination visit). Treatment of the sample: pre-vaccination baseline after standard-of-care therapy. Measured with immunoSEQ multiplex PCR; TCRdb has only the in-frame clones, and not every one. The sample comprises 75,000 to 100,000 clones, almost 85% of which are singletons, and less than 5.5% rests with the top ten. The sequencing here drew on PBMCs, taken from a glioma patient treated with radiotherapy, temozolomide or both. The source is a man aged 35-49 years with glioma. Some clones in this sample may be carry-over from other donors' samples.

The table lists this clone with a few counts. This chain joins TRBV7-3 and TRBJ1-2, with 11 bases lining up with TRBD1. This CDR3 is built from 14 residues. Unmatched junction bases numbered 3, after V lost 5 bases and J lost 4 bases. Germline values: CDR1 SGHTA, CDR2 FQGTGA. The CDR3 here is CASSRDRGTYGYTF. For the CDR3, the DNA is TGTGCCAGCAGCCGGGACAGGGGGACCTATGGCTACACCTTC.

The V call is TRBV5-1, the J call TRBJ1-1; D possibly corresponds to TRBD1 (6 bases). The CDR3 has 15 residues. The V gene's germline CDR1 is SGHRS and CDR2 YFSETQ. Trimming removed 1 base at V and 1 base at J, with 11 bases between. The CDR3 is CASSLSGTPNTEAFF. The DNA for the CDR3 is TGCGCCAGCAGCTTGAGCGGGACACCGAACACTGAAGCTTTCTTT.

The rearrangement joins TRBV19 to TRBJ1-6, with a weak D call TRBD1 (5 bases). Germline V gene data show CDR1 as LNHDA and CDR2 as SQIVND (reference sequence). The ends were cut back, 8 bases at V and 7 bases at J, with 15 bases in the middle. The CDR3 extends over 14 amino acids. The CDR3 spells CASQTGTNNSPLHF. The CDR3 bases are TGTGCCAGTCAGACCGGGACTAACAATTCACCCCTCCACTTT.

V usage is TRBV5-5 and J usage is TRBJ2-7; D may match TRBD1 or TRBD2 (5 bases each). CDR3 size: 15 residues. The germline CDR1 and CDR2 sequences are SGHKS and YYEKEE (reference sequence). Trimming took off 5 bases at V and 6 bases at J, with 21 bases between the two ends. CDR3 in DNA: TGTGCCAGCAGACGAACCGGGGCCTCCCCGCTCGAGCAGTACTTC. It yields the protein CASRRTGASPLEQYF.

This rearrangement joins TRBV2 to TRBJ1-1, with D hard to call. This CDR3 comprises 12 residues. Germline values: CDR1 SNHLY, CDR2 FYNNEI. Trimming pared 3 bases from V and 6 bases from J, leaving 8 bases between. The CDR3 loop reads CASSDASPEAFF. Written as DNA, the CDR3 is TGTGCCAGCAGTGATGCGAGCCCTGAAGCTTTCTTT.

The chain links TRBV19 to TRBJ1-6; 7 nucleotides match TRBD1. In germline, CDR1 is LNHDA, CDR2 SQIVND (reference sequence). The CDR3 totals 15 residues. Trimming removed 7 bases from V and 0 bases from J; junction bases left unmatched: 3. The CDR3 region is CASNPGGSYNSPLHF. CDR3 nucleotide sequence: TGTGCCAGTAATCCAGGGGGCTCCTATAATTCACCCCTCCACTTT. Combining the CDR3 with reference TRBV19 and TRBJ1-6 gives the whole variable domain DGGITQSPKYLFRKEGQNVTLSCEQNLNHDAMYWYRQDPGQGLRLIYYSQIVNDFQKGDIAEGYSVSREKKESFPLTVTSAQKNPTAFYLCASNPGGSYNSPLHFGNGTRLTVT.

J is TRBJ1-2 and V is TRBV2; 9 bases agree with TRBD1. CDR1 and CDR2 from the germline V gene are SNHLY and FYNNEI. The CDR3 is made up of 15 amino acids. Losses at the gene ends were 4 bases for V and 5 bases for J; bases not matched to a gene: 8. The CDR3 is CASSAGTGRRYGYTF. In DNA form, the CDR3 reads TGTGCCAGCAGTGCGGGGACAGGGAGGAGGTATGGCTACACCTTC.

The chain uses TRBV5-6 and TRBJ1-6; maybe TRBD1 (5 bases). The germline CDR1 and CDR2 sequences are SGHDT and YYEEEE. This CDR3 has 16 residues. Trimming took off 0 bases at V and 10 bases at J, with 17 bases between the two ends. CDR3 in amino acids: CASSLDGGTVRSPLHF. Written as DNA, the CDR3 is TGTGCCAGCAGCTTGGACGGGGGGACGGTAAGATCACCCCTCCACTTT. The variable domain in full, with the rest retrieved from reference TRBV5-6 and TRBJ1-6, is DAGVTQSPTHLIKTRGQQVTLRCSPKSGHDTVSWYQQALGQGPQFIFQYYEEEERQRGNFPDRFSGHQFPNYSSELNVNALLLGDSALYLCASSLDGGTVRSPLHFGNGTRLTVT.

The rearrangement uses TRBV5-1 and TRBJ2-5; 7 nucleotides match TRBD2. J was trimmed by 4 bases and V by 0 bases; bases with no gene match: 3. The CDR3 consists of 14 residues. Germline CDR1 reads SGHRS; CDR2 reads YFSETQ. The CDR3 loop reads CASSLGGRGETQYF. In DNA form, the CDR3 reads TGCGCCAGCAGCTTGGGTGGGAGGGGAGAGACCCAGTACTTC.

This clone has a single count. This sequence joins TRBV30 and TRBJ2-7; D is undetermined. Between the trimmed V and J ends, which lost 3 bases and 4 bases, there was a span of 19 bases. The CDR3 runs to 15 residues. Germline V gene sequence: CDR1 GTSNPN, CDR2 SVGIG (reference sequence). This chain's CDR3 is CAWRSAHRLEYEQYF. The CDR3 bases are TGTGCCTGGAGGTCGGCTCACCGATTAGAGTACGAGCAGTACTTC. Full variable domain (outside the CDR3, taken from reference TRBV30 and TRBJ2-7): SQTIHQWPATLVQPVGSPLSLECTVEGTSNPNLYWYRQAAGRGLQLLFYSVGIGQISSEVPQNLSASRPQDRQFILSSKKLLLSDSGFYLCAWRSAHRLEYEQYFGPGTRLTVT.